Listed below are T cell receptor beta chains from one sample, sequenced in a study of tumor-infiltrating lymphocytes in localized non-small cell lung cancer. Clones were read by immunoSEQ multiplex PCR, and TCRdb kept only the in-frame ones, dropping some. Of 17,000 or so clones listed, under 80% are singletons. The sample comprised lung tumor tissue. These receptor sequences come from a human donor with non-small cell lung cancer. Each CDR3 is given with its conserved first and last residue. The order of the fields is clone size, J gene, D gene, V gene, CDR3 protein, CDR3 DNA. D genes are given only for firm matches. Part of the rows lack a size; the others show once, few, many or a class for expanded clones.

clone_size: -
j_call: TRBJ2-1
d_call: TRBD2
v_call: TRBV27
cdr3_aa: CASSPLLGRGDNEQFF
cdr3_nt: TGTGCCAGCAGTCCCCTATTGGGACGGGGGGACAATGAGCAGTTCTTC

clone_size: -
j_call: TRBJ1-2
d_call: TRBD1
v_call: TRBV4-1
cdr3_aa: CASSTRDRGTGYTF
cdr3_nt: TGCGCCAGCAGCACCCGGGACAGGGGGACTGGCTACACCTTC

clone_size: -
j_call: TRBJ2-7
d_call: -
v_call: TRBV18
cdr3_aa: CASSPLFGVNNYEQYF
cdr3_nt: TGTGCCAGCTCACCACTGTTCGGAGTCAACAACTACGAGCAGTACTTC

clone_size: -
j_call: TRBJ2-7
d_call: -
v_call: TRBV28
cdr3_aa: CASGGRGPYEQYF
cdr3_nt: TGTGCCAGCGGGGGGAGGGGGCCCTACGAGCAGTACTTC

clone_size: -
j_call: TRBJ1-2
d_call: -
v_call: TRBV5-8
cdr3_aa: CASKGRDYGYTF
cdr3_nt: TGTGCCAGCAAAGGACGGGATTATGGCTACACCTTC

clone_size: -
j_call: TRBJ2-2
d_call: -
v_call: TRBV10-3
cdr3_aa: CAISEADDSNTGELFF
cdr3_nt: TGTGCCATCAGTGAGGCGGACGACTCGAACACCGGGGAGCTGTTTTTT

clone_size: -
j_call: TRBJ2-1
d_call: -
v_call: TRBV5-1
cdr3_aa: CASSLDAPSYNEQFF
cdr3_nt: TGCGCCAGCAGCTTGGATGCCCCTTCCTACAATGAGCAGTTCTTC

clone_size: -
j_call: TRBJ2-7
d_call: TRBD1
v_call: TRBV2
cdr3_aa: CASHWDRVDEQYF
cdr3_nt: TGTGCCAGCCACTGGGACAGGGTGGACGAGCAGTACTTC

clone_size: -
j_call: TRBJ2-7
d_call: TRBD2
v_call: TRBV6-5
cdr3_aa: CASSYTPRGVVYEQYF
cdr3_nt: TGTGCCAGCAGTTACACACCTCGGGGGGTAGTCTACGAGCAGTACTTC

clone_size: -
j_call: TRBJ1-1
d_call: -
v_call: TRBV19
cdr3_aa: CASSMTADTEAFF
cdr3_nt: TGTGCCAGTAGTATGACCGCAGACACTGAAGCTTTCTTT

clone_size: once
j_call: TRBJ2-7
d_call: TRBD2
v_call: TRBV19
cdr3_aa: CASSRGLEFYEQYF
cdr3_nt: TGTGCCAGTAGTAGGGGACTAGAATTCTACGAGCAGTACTTC

clone_size: -
j_call: TRBJ1-5
d_call: TRBD1
v_call: TRBV19
cdr3_aa: CASKQGQELSNQPQHF
cdr3_nt: TGTGCCAGTAAACAGGGGCAGGAGCTTAGCAATCAGCCCCAGCATTTT

clone_size: -
j_call: TRBJ2-1
d_call: -
v_call: TRBV5-6
cdr3_aa: CASSWSSLGVSEQFF
cdr3_nt: TGTGCCAGCAGCTGGAGTTCGCTGGGGGTAAGTGAGCAGTTCTTC

clone_size: -
j_call: TRBJ2-7
d_call: TRBD2
v_call: TRBV5-4
cdr3_aa: CASSQEGLAGAREQYF
cdr3_nt: TGTGCCAGCAGCCAAGAGGGGCTAGCGGGAGCTCGCGAGCAGTACTTC

clone_size: -
j_call: TRBJ1-3
d_call: -
v_call: TRBV6-5
cdr3_aa: CASSYLAGGVGNTIYF
cdr3_nt: TGTGCCAGCAGTTACTTGGCAGGAGGCGTTGGAAACACCATATATTTT

clone_size: -
j_call: TRBJ1-5
d_call: -
v_call: TRBV7-6
cdr3_aa: CASSLSSPLLSNQPQHF
cdr3_nt: TGTGCCAGCAGCTTATCGAGCCCACTCCTTAGCAATCAGCCCCAGCATTTT

clone_size: once
j_call: TRBJ1-4
d_call: -
v_call: TRBV4-2
cdr3_aa: CASSQFQGDGNEKLFF
cdr3_nt: TGTGCCAGCAGCCAATTCCAAGGGGATGGTAATGAAAAACTGTTTTTT

clone_size: -
j_call: TRBJ1-4
d_call: -
v_call: TRBV6-1
cdr3_aa: CASSLVATNEKLFF
cdr3_nt: TGTGCCAGCAGCTTAGTTGCAACTAATGAAAAACTGTTTTTT

clone_size: -
j_call: TRBJ2-3
d_call: -
v_call: TRBV7-9
cdr3_aa: CASSLVVSRTDTQYF
cdr3_nt: TGTGCCAGCAGCTTAGTAGTAAGCAGAACAGATACGCAGTATTTT

clone_size: -
j_call: TRBJ1-4
d_call: TRBD1
v_call: TRBV27
cdr3_aa: CASRPGGGGEKLFF
cdr3_nt: TGTGCCAGCAGACCAGGGGGTGGTGGTGAAAAACTGTTTTTT

clone_size: -
j_call: TRBJ2-7
d_call: -
v_call: TRBV1
cdr3_aa: CTSSQVWGGRPARYEQYF
cdr3_nt: TGCACCAGCAGCCAAGTTTGGGGCGGGAGGCCAGCTCGATACGAGCAGTACTTC

clone_size: -
j_call: TRBJ1-3
d_call: -
v_call: TRBV4-3
cdr3_aa: CASSQDLRNPRNTIYF
cdr3_nt: TGCGCCAGCAGCCAAGATTTAAGGAACCCTAGAAACACCATATATTTT

clone_size: -
j_call: TRBJ2-5
d_call: -
v_call: TRBV6-5
cdr3_aa: CASSYSLGLGETQYF
cdr3_nt: TGTGCCAGCAGTTACTCATTGGGGTTGGGAGAGACCCAGTACTTC

clone_size: -
j_call: TRBJ1-5
d_call: -
v_call: TRBV30
cdr3_aa: CAWSVPGQIGQPQHF
cdr3_nt: TGTGCCTGGAGTGTCCCGGGACAAATCGGTCAGCCCCAGCATTTT

clone_size: -
j_call: TRBJ2-1
d_call: -
v_call: TRBV7-9
cdr3_aa: CASSRVGRSYNEQFF
cdr3_nt: TGTGCCAGCAGCCGAGTGGGGCGGTCCTACAATGAGCAGTTCTTC

clone_size: -
j_call: TRBJ2-7
d_call: -
v_call: TRBV4-3
cdr3_aa: CASSQEGGRDEQYF
cdr3_nt: TGCGCCAGCAGCCAAGAAGGGGGACGGGACGAGCAGTACTTC

clone_size: -
j_call: TRBJ2-3
d_call: TRBD2
v_call: TRBV19
cdr3_aa: CASKGLAGAADTQYF
cdr3_nt: TGTGCCAGTAAAGGACTAGCGGGAGCAGCAGATACGCAGTATTTT

clone_size: once
j_call: TRBJ2-1
d_call: -
v_call: TRBV19
cdr3_aa: CASTSGGEIHEQFF
cdr3_nt: -

clone_size: -
j_call: TRBJ1-4
d_call: -
v_call: TRBV5-1
cdr3_aa: CASSFRGEKLFF
cdr3_nt: TGCGCCAGCAGCTTCAGGGGTGAAAAACTGTTTTTT

clone_size: -
j_call: TRBJ2-1
d_call: TRBD2
v_call: TRBV7-2
cdr3_aa: CASSLGREGSEQFF
cdr3_nt: TGTGCCAGCAGCTTAGGGCGGGAGGGGAGTGAGCAGTTCTTC

clone_size: few
j_call: TRBJ1-3
d_call: TRBD1
v_call: TRBV7-2
cdr3_aa: CASSLEDRAGNTIYF
cdr3_nt: TGTGCCAGCAGCTTAGAGGACAGGGCTGGAAACACCATATATTTT

clone_size: -
j_call: TRBJ2-2
d_call: TRBD2
v_call: TRBV6-1
cdr3_aa: CASSGLAGGPGELFF
cdr3_nt: TGTGCCAGCAGTGGACTAGCGGGAGGGCCCGGGGAGCTGTTTTTT

clone_size: -
j_call: TRBJ2-3
d_call: TRBD2
v_call: TRBV10-3
cdr3_aa: CAIKTSGRGDTQYF
cdr3_nt: TGTGCCATCAAAACTAGCGGGAGGGGAGATACGCAGTATTTT

clone_size: -
j_call: TRBJ1-4
d_call: -
v_call: TRBV5-1
cdr3_aa: CASSLTAATNEKLFF
cdr3_nt: TGCGCCAGCAGCTTGACAGCTGCAACTAATGAAAAACTGTTTTTT

clone_size: -
j_call: TRBJ2-1
d_call: TRBD2
v_call: TRBV13
cdr3_aa: CASSEREGSYNEQFF
cdr3_nt: TGTGCCAGCAGCGAGCGGGAAGGCTCCTACAATGAGCAGTTCTTC

clone_size: once
j_call: TRBJ2-5
d_call: -
v_call: TRBV7-3
cdr3_aa: CASSPDGRAQYF
cdr3_nt: TGTGCCAGCAGCCCCGACGGCCGGGCCCAGTACTTC